The 17 T cell receptor beta chains below all came from one sample that was sequenced in a study of blood T cells in healthy people across ages. A sample-barcoded 5' primer and a J-beta primer mix were used in a second PCR of about 7 to 11 cycles. Each CDR3 protein gets one entry after TCRdb re-called the 5' RACE reads with MiXCR. The sample holds around 1,500,000 distinct CDR3 sequences; 28% are singletons and the top ten take 7.7%. The specimen sequenced was blood. These receptors all come from a woman aged 25 to 45 in good health.

The V and J genes are TRBV5-5 and TRBJ2-7; 7 bases map to TRBD1. CDR3 length equals 15 residues. V dropped 3 bases and J dropped 2; count of bases not matched to a gene: 8. Looked up from germline, CDR1 is SGHKS and CDR2 is YYEKEE (reference sequence). CDR3 bases: TGTGCCAGCAGCTCCCTACTACAGGGGACCTACGAGCAGTACTTC. Protein: CASSSLLQGTYEQYF.

In this sample, this clonotype turned up many times. At one end the junction does not follow the germline gene, possibly because of a read error. This chain uses TRBV3-1 with TRBJ2-7, with a weak D call TRBD1 (6 bases). CDR3 length: 14 amino acids. The germline V gene encodes CDR1 LGHDT and CDR2 YNNKEL (reference sequence). For the CDR3, the DNA is TGCGCCAGCAGCCAGGGGCCCAGCTCCTACGAGCAGTACTTC. It codes for CASSQGPSSYEQYF.

The chain combines TRBV28 with TRBJ2-1, with unresolved D. With 6 bases removed from V and 4 bases from J, the gap between germline ends came to 7 bases. This CDR3 has 12 amino acids. The germline V gene has CDR1 MDHEN and CDR2 SYDVKM. The CDR3 coding sequence is TGTGCCAGCAGCCACCAGTACAATGAGCAGTTCTTC. Translation: CASSHQYNEQFF.

This clonotype occurred a few times. The chain is built from TRBV20-1 and TRBJ2-3; D unclear. This CDR3 has 14 residues. Germline lookup yields CDR1 DFQATT and CDR2 SNEGSKA (reference sequence). V was clipped by 4 bases and J by 0 bases, with 11 bases between them. CDR3 sequence reads: CSAIGWASTDTQYF. DNA of the CDR3: TGCAGTGCTATCGGGTGGGCTAGCACAGATACGCAGTATTTT.

Only a few counts were recorded for this clonotype. The CDR3 DNA reads TGTGCCATCGACCCCTCCCCAGAGACCCAGTACTTC. Translated, it gives CAIDPSPETQYF. The V and J genes are TRBV10-3 and TRBJ2-5; D gene ambiguous. The germline V gene encodes CDR1 ENHRY and CDR2 SYGVKD. This CDR3 is 12 amino acids long. Trimming took off 8 bases at V and 4 bases at J, with 11 bases between the two ends.

V usage is TRBV29-1 and J usage is TRBJ1-6; D unclear. The ends were cut back, 0 bases at V and 9 bases at J, with 6 bases in the middle. CDR1 SQVTM and CDR2 ANQGSEA come from the germline V gene. The CDR3 is made up of 12 amino acids. In DNA form, the CDR3 reads TGCAGCGTTGAAGATGGTAGTTCACCCCTCCACTTT. This codes for CSVEDGSSPLHF.

Note on this clonotype: A much larger clone lies one base from this, so it may be a read error. J is TRBJ2-5 and V is TRBV5-1; D tentatively reads TRBD1 or TRBD2 (6 bases each). The DNA end is more similar to TRBJ2-7, so the J call may be wrong. The CDR3 has 16 amino acids. Germline loops: CDR1 SGHRS, CDR2 YFSETQ. CDR3 DNA: TGCGCCAGCAGCTTAGCGAGGGGGACTCAGACCTACGAGCAGTACTTC. Protein product: CASSLARGTQTYEQYF.

This clonotype appeared a few times. V is TRBV11-1 and J is TRBJ2-5; D unresolved. The ends were cut back, 3 bases at V and 5 bases at J, with 13 bases in the middle. CDR3 size: 14 residues. CDR1 is SGHAT, CDR2 FQDESV, per germline (reference sequence). The CDR3 DNA follows: TGTGCCAGCAGCTTTTCTACGGCTACGGAGACCCAGTACTTC. Amino acid sequence: CASSFSTATETQYF.

The chain couples TRBV10-3 to TRBJ2-2, with 12 bases fitting TRBD2. Germline-derived CDR1 and CDR2 are ENHRY and SYGVKD. The CDR3 extends over 13 amino acids. The V segment lost 10 bases and the J segment 5 bases; nucleotides outside the gene matches: 2. DNA for the CDR3: TGTGCCACCGGGACTAGCGGGACCGGGGAGCTGTTTTTT. As protein: CATGTSGTGELFF.

This sequence joins TRBV11-2 and TRBJ1-1; D is possibly TRBD1 (5 bases). The V and J ends lost 5 bases and 7 bases respectively, with 26 bases between them. The germline CDR1 and CDR2 sequences are SGHAT and FQNNGV. The CDR3 has 17 residues. The CDR3 region has the DNA TGTGCCAGCAGCCCCACCATTAAAGCCGGGGGTTCGTATGAAGCTTTCTTT. Its protein product is CASSPTIKAGGSYEAFF.

The chain recombines TRBV12-3 or TRBV12-4 with TRBJ1-5; 9 bases are a match to TRBD1. J gave up 2 bases and V 4 bases, and 6 bases lay outside the gene matches. CDR3 length: 16 amino acids. Here the CDR3 reads CASSSGQGGGNQPQHF. CDR3 DNA sequence: TGTGCCAGCAGTTCGGGACAGGGTGGTGGCAATCAGCCCCAGCATTTT.

This chain joins TRBV30 and TRBJ2-6; perhaps TRBD2 as D (6 bases). Trimming left V 3 bases short and J 2 bases short, with 11 bases between. CDR3 length: 15 amino acids. Germline values: CDR1 GTSNPN, CDR2 SVGIG (reference sequence). CDR3 sequence (DNA): TGTGCCTGGAGCCCTGGGGGGACTGGGGCCAACGTCCTGACTTTC. It translates to CAWSPGGTGANVLTF.

Turning to this clonotype: Given a much more abundant clone one base away, this may be a read error. The chain couples TRBV4-3 to TRBJ2-1; maybe TRBD2 (5 bases). The CDR3 covers 12 residues. Trimming stripped 0 bases from V and 10 bases from J, with 7 bases between. CDR1 is LGHNA and CDR2 is YSLEER in the germline V gene. CDR3 protein: CASSQDCGEQFF. The CDR3 DNA sequence: TGCGCCAGCAGCCAAGATTGCGGGGAGCAGTTCTTC.

Worth noting for this clonotype: Possible read error: a much larger clone is one base away. This sequence joins TRBV29-1 and TRBJ2-1; D possibly corresponds to TRBD2 (5 bases). CDR1 is SQVTM, CDR2 ANQGSEA, per germline. The CDR3 has 15 residues. CDR3 nucleotide sequence: TGCAACTTCCGGGCACCTTCGGGGTCCTACAATGAGCAGTTCTTC. It yields the protein CNFRAPSGSYNEQFF.

V and J are TRBV7-8 and TRBJ2-1, with TRBD2 matching over 8 bases. Germline assignment: CDR1 SGHVS and CDR2 FQNEAQ. Trimming at V came to 7 bases and at J to 7 bases, leaving 24 bases not matched to a gene. This CDR3 is 19 amino acids long. In nucleotides, the CDR3 is TGTGCCAGCACTCAATACCGGGCGGGAGGACCGATCGGATCGAATGAGCAGTTCTTC. This sequence encodes CASTQYRAGGPIGSNEQFF.

In nucleotides, the CDR3 is TGTGCCAGCACCGGAACTAGCTACCCTGAATCGAATGAGCAGTTCTTC. Residues: CASTGTSYPESNEQFF. V and J are TRBV28 and TRBJ2-1; D is perhaps TRBD2 (6 bases). Germline CDR1 MDHEN, CDR2 SYDVKM. The V gene lost 7 bases and the J gene lost 7 bases, with 23 bases spanning the gap. The CDR3 covers 16 residues.

This clonotype was seen only a few times. The genes are TRBV20-1 and TRBJ2-3; maybe TRBD1 (6 bases). CDR3 length equals 13 residues. The germline V and J ends were trimmed by 5 bases and 4 bases, with 13 bases remaining between them. Germline CDR1 and CDR2: DFQATT and SNEGSKA (reference sequence). CDR3 nucleotide sequence: TGCAGTGCTGGGGGCAGGGCCGCAGATACGCAGTATTTT. Its protein is CSAGGRAADTQYF.